This TCR beta chain came from a study of T-cell memory formation after mild COVID-19. This CDR3 spans 16 amino acids. Germline values: CDR1 MNHEY, CDR2 SVGEGT. V lost 6 bases, J lost 0 bases, and 18 bases lay in between. A 5'RACE reaction primed in the constant segment made cDNA libraries of TCR alpha and TCR beta, and these carried sample barcodes and UMIs. TCRdb ran MiXCR on the 5' RACE reads and lists one entry per CDR3 protein. The sample has approximately 88,000 distinct CDR3 sequences, nearly 25% seen once. Broader study findings: Clones contracting across day 15 to 85 had a balanced CD4/CD8 profile; later expanding clones leaned CD4+.

This clonotype was counted only a few times. Antigen specificity is unknown. The sample consisted of PBMCs or a T cell subset sorted from them (not recorded which). The rearrangement uses TRBV6-2 or TRBV6-3 and TRBJ2-7; D is perhaps TRBD1 (6 bases). This clonotype was obtained from a man between 18 and 35 years old who had mild COVID-19 (a few samples of this study predate the infection). Cell type and time point are not known. CDR3 protein: CASRPLDRLASYEQYF. The CDR3 DNA is TGTGCCAGCAGACCTCTCGACAGGCTGGCCTCCTACGAGCAGTACTTC.